One and the same sample provided the 20 T cell receptor beta chains below, sequenced in a study of vaccination and CD4 T cells after COVID-19. These TCRs' antigens remain unknown. Treatment denoted: roughly ten-day PBMC culture with coronavirus spike peptide pools or control peptides (ViraFEST assay). Sequenced with the Oncomine TCR Beta short-read assay was DNA taken from cultured CD4+ T cells. TCRdb passed the PCR reads through MiXCR, listing each CDR3 protein once. The sample consists of about 11,000 distinct CDR3 sequences, 60% to 80% of them appearing once. The sample consisted of CD4+ T cells from blood, cultured in vitro. The receptors derive from a human donor who had recovered from COVID-19.

The chain combines TRBV25-1 with TRBJ1-1, with D possibly TRBD1 on 6 matching bases. V was pared by 6 bases and J by 0 bases, with 11 bases between. This CDR3 is built from 14 residues. Germline values: CDR1 MGHDK, CDR2 SYGVNS. CDR3 residues: CASSRGQMNTEAFF. The CDR3 DNA follows: TGTGCCAGCAGCCGCGGACAGATGAACACTGAAGCTTTCTTT.

The chain has TRBV2 and TRBJ1-2; 7 bases fit TRBD1. CDR1 is SNHLY and CDR2 is FYNNEI in the germline V gene. J lost 2 bases, V lost 2 bases, and 5 bases had no gene match. The CDR3 sequence is 15 residues long. The CDR3 loop reads CASSERTGQNYGYTF. In DNA form, the CDR3 reads TGTGCCAGCAGTGAAAGGACAGGCCAGAACTATGGCTACACCTTC.

The genes are TRBV7-9 and TRBJ1-1, with 8 positions matching TRBD1. Germline V gives CDR1 SEHNR, CDR2 FQNEAQ (reference sequence). The V segment lost 8 bases and the J segment 0 bases; nucleotides outside the gene matches: 8. The CDR3 length is 15 residues. CDR3 region: CASGSRTGMNTEAFF. CDR3 coding DNA: TGTGCCAGCGGCTCGCGGACAGGGATGAACACTGAAGCTTTCTTT.

This chain uses TRBV28 with TRBJ1-5; unclear D gene. Germline CDR1 is MDHEN and CDR2 is SYDVKM. V was cut by 3 bases and J by 5 bases, with 14 bases left in between. The CDR3 runs 15 residues. The CDR3: CASSFTGGRHQPQHF. In DNA, the CDR3 is TGTGCCAGCAGTTTTACGGGTGGGCGACATCAGCCCCAGCATTTT.

This clonotype was detected a few times. The rearrangement links TRBV6-1 to TRBJ1-5; D is perhaps TRBD1 (5 bases). Trimming cost V 6 bases and J 9 bases, with 24 bases left between them. The germline CDR1 and CDR2 sequences are MNHNS and SASEGT. CDR3 length: 16 amino acids. As DNA, the CDR3 is TGTGCCAGCAGGATCAGGGACCCCAGGGCCCTCGTGCCCCAGCATTTT. The encoded protein is CASRIRDPRALVPQHF.

The rearrangement links TRBV28 to TRBJ1-1; 10 nucleotides align to TRBD1. With V trimmed by 6 bases and J by 6 bases, 7 bases remained unmatched. Germline V lookup: CDR1 MDHEN, CDR2 SYDVKM. The CDR3 contains 14 residues. This CDR3 reads CASRPNGQGAEAFF. The CDR3 region has the DNA TGTGCCAGCAGGCCCAACGGACAGGGGGCTGAAGCTTTCTTT.

This clonotype counts as large. V gene TRBV7-9 combines with J gene TRBJ2-7; the match to TRBD1 covers 9 bases. This CDR3 comprises 14 residues. V gave up 4 bases and J gave up 4 bases; unmatched junction bases: 5. Germline V gives CDR1 SEHNR, CDR2 FQNEAQ (reference sequence). Written as DNA, the CDR3 is TGTGCCAGCAGCTCACCGGGACAGGGATACGAGCAGTACTTC. Its protein is CASSSPGQGYEQYF.

This clonotype was seen more than once but under ten times. The chain carries TRBV28 and TRBJ2-3; D is perhaps TRBD2 (7 bases). The CDR3 has 16 amino acids. The germline V and J ends were trimmed by 2 bases and 3 bases, with 15 bases remaining between them. Germline loops: CDR1 MDHEN, CDR2 SYDVKM. CDR3 loop: CASSLKGGIRTDTQYF. The CDR3 DNA reads as TGTGCCAGCAGTTTAAAGGGGGGGATAAGGACAGATACGCAGTATTTT.

The rearrangement links TRBV28 to TRBJ1-2; D gene unclear. Germline CDR1 and CDR2: MDHEN and SYDVKM. The CDR3 consists of 13 residues. The ends were cut back, 5 bases at V and 6 bases at J, with 13 bases in the middle. In DNA, the CDR3 is TGTGCCAGCAGTCCGCTTAATTCGGATGGCTACACCTTC. Protein product: CASSPLNSDGYTF.

The chain uses TRBV6-1 and TRBJ1-6; tentative D call: TRBD1 (5 bases). Trimming took 4 bases from V and 1 from J, leaving 11 bases between them. This CDR3 has 16 residues. Germline CDR1 is MNHNS and CDR2 is SASEGT. The CDR3 protein is CASSGARGSYNSPLHF. CDR3 sequence (DNA): TGTGCCAGCAGTGGGGCCCGGGGGTCCTATAATTCACCCCTCCACTTT.

The chain combines TRBV7-2 with TRBJ2-7; 10 bases map to TRBD2. This CDR3 spans 14 amino acids. The V and J ends lost 5 bases and 8 bases, in that order; junction bases with no gene match: 9. Germline loops: CDR1 SGHTA, CDR2 FQGNSA. The CDR3 nucleotides are TGTGCCAGCAGCCCGGGACTAGCGACGCACCAGCAGTACTTC. This encodes CASSPGLATHQQYF. Variable domain in full (rest from reference TRBV7-2 and TRBJ2-7): GAGVSQSPSNKVTEKGKDVELRCDPISGHTALYWYRQSLGQGLEFLIYFQGNSAPDKSGLPSDRFSAERTGGSVSTLTIQRTQQEDSAVYLCASSPGLATHQQYFGPGTRLTVT.

This clonotype is large. This chain joins TRBV7-8 and TRBJ1-5, with TRBD1 identical over 8 bases. Germline CDR1 and CDR2: SGHVS and FQNEAQ. V was pared by 3 bases and J by 6 bases, with 16 bases of the junction left unmatched. There are 18 residues in the CDR3. The CDR3 here is CASSFGVPGQVTGQPQHF. CDR3 DNA: TGTGCCAGCAGCTTTGGGGTACCGGGACAGGTCACCGGTCAGCCCCAGCATTTT.

The J gene is TRBJ1-2, the V gene TRBV6-1, with TRBD1 matching over 7 bases. CDR3 size: 15 residues. The germline gives CDR1 MNHNS, CDR2 SASEGT. J gave up 1 base and V 7 bases, and 9 bases lay outside the gene matches. The CDR3 nucleotides read TGTGCCAGCACCCCAACCTCAGGGGGTAACTATGGCTACACCTTC. Amino acids: CASTPTSGGNYGYTF.

The rearrangement joins TRBV7-3 to TRBJ2-2; D perhaps matches TRBD2 (6 bases). The V gene lost 8 bases and the J gene lost 6 bases, with 13 bases spanning the gap. Germline CDR1 SGHTA, CDR2 FQGTGA. The CDR3 extends over 13 amino acids. The CDR3 here is CASGTHMAGELFF. CDR3 coding DNA: TGTGCCAGCGGGACTCATATGGCCGGGGAGCTGTTTTTT.

This clonotype has just one count. V is TRBV20-1 and J is TRBJ1-5; D perhaps matches TRBD1 (6 bases). Trimming took 2 bases from V and 0 from J, leaving 11 bases between them. This CDR3 is built from 15 residues. CDR1 DFQATT and CDR2 SNEGSKA come from the germline V gene (reference sequence). The CDR3 DNA follows: TGCAGTGCTAGATGGCAGGGGAATAGCAATCAGCCCCAGCATTTT. Translating it yields CSARWQGNSNQPQHF.

This chain connects TRBV5-4 to TRBJ2-7; 8 nucleotides match TRBD2. Germline loops: CDR1 SGHNT, CDR2 YYREEE (reference sequence). The CDR3 consists of 15 residues. J lost 1 base, V lost 4 bases, and 7 bases had no gene match. CDR3 nucleotide sequence: TGTGCCAGCAGCCTCGAGGGGACTAGATCCTACGAGCAGTACTTC. It translates to CASSLEGTRSYEQYF.

The CDR3 nucleotides are TGTGCCAGCAGTCACAGGAGTAGCAATCAGCCCCAGCATTTT. Translating it yields CASSHRSSNQPQHF. This chain joins TRBV6-5 and TRBJ1-5; D is perhaps TRBD1 (5 bases). This CDR3 comprises 14 residues. Trimming stripped 5 bases from V and 0 bases from J, with 8 bases between. Germline-derived CDR1 and CDR2 are MNHEY and SVGAGI.

This sequence joins TRBV20-1 and TRBJ1-5; D may be TRBD1 (6 bases). Trimming cost V 4 bases and J 7 bases, with 14 bases left between them. CDR3 size: 13 residues. The germline V gene has CDR1 DFQATT and CDR2 SNEGSKA (reference sequence). The CDR3 spells CSATDRSQQPQHF. CDR3 sequence (DNA): TGCAGTGCTACCGACAGGTCCCAGCAGCCCCAGCATTTT.

The chain combines TRBV7-2 with TRBJ2-7; D is unresolved. With 5 bases removed from V and 4 bases from J, the gap between germline ends came to 6 bases. CDR3 length: 11 residues. Germline values: CDR1 SGHTA, CDR2 FQGNSA. CDR3: CASSPQYEQYF. As DNA, the CDR3 is TGTGCCAGCAGCCCTCAATACGAGCAGTACTTC.

The V and J genes are TRBV20-1 and TRBJ1-2; 8 bases align to TRBD1. The CDR3 is 14 amino acids. Germline V CDR1 and CDR2: DFQATT, SNEGSKA (reference sequence). Germline trimming cut 2 bases from V and 5 bases from J; bases unmatched to any gene: 7. The DNA of the CDR3 is TGCAGTGCTAGATCAGGGGGCGCTCATTATGGCTACACCTTC. The encoded protein is CSARSGGAHYGYTF.